A single sample is the source of the 10 T cell receptor beta chains below, sequenced in a study of CD8+ T cells in alopecia areata. Following RNA extraction, reverse transcription yielded cDNA that acted as the sequencing template. Method: immunoSEQ multiplex PCR; TCRdb's copy keeps in-frame clones and lacks some. This sample has about 180,000 clones, with 40% to 55% found just once. Treatment specified: oral pan-JAK inhibitor, 5-10 mg twice daily. The input for sequencing was CD8+ T cells sorted from blood, taken at week 52, from a patient treated with tofacitinib. These receptors all come from a human donor with alopecia areata.

This chain joins TRBV4-3 and TRBJ2-2; 8 nucleotides match TRBD2. Trimming at V came to 1 base and at J to 3 bases, leaving 1 base not matched to a gene. Per the germline V gene, CDR1 is LGHNA and CDR2 is YSLEER. This CDR3 has 15 residues. The CDR3 sequence is CASSQVGGDTGELFF. The DNA of the CDR3 is TGCGCCAGCAGCCAAGTCGGGGGGGACACCGGGGAGCTGTTTTTT.

The rearrangement joins TRBV7-9 to TRBJ1-5, with D possibly matching TRBD1 (5 bases). The CDR3 extends over 14 amino acids. Trimming pared 5 bases from V and 4 bases from J, leaving 12 bases between. The V gene's germline CDR1 is SEHNR and CDR2 FQNEAQ (reference sequence). This CDR3 is CASSPGRRNQPQHF. For the CDR3, the DNA is TGTGCCAGCAGCCCGGGACGGAGAAATCAGCCCCAGCATTTT.

This chain uses TRBV7-8 with TRBJ1-6; TRBD1 is a possible D gene (5 bases). Germline CDR1 reads SGHVS; CDR2 reads FQNEAQ. The CDR3 totals 15 residues. With 5 bases removed from V and 9 bases from J, the gap between germline ends came to 17 bases. The CDR3 spells CASSLGGRDRSPLHF. Here the CDR3 DNA reads TGTGCCAGCAGCCTCGGGGGAAGGGACCGTTCACCCCTCCACTTT. Together with reference TRBV7-8 and TRBJ1-6, the CDR3 gives the full variable domain: GAGVSQSPRYKVAKRGQDVALRCDPISGHVSLFWYQQALGQGPEFLTYFQNEAQLDKSGLPSDRFFAERPEGSVSTLKIQRTQQEDSAVYLCASSLGGRDRSPLHFGNGTRLTVT.

The V and J genes are TRBV4-2 and TRBJ1-3; D ambiguous. This CDR3 contains 16 residues. Germline values: CDR1 LGHNA, CDR2 YNFKEQ. The V gene lost 0 bases and the J gene lost 1 base, with 10 bases spanning the gap. CDR3 DNA: TGTGCCAGCAGCCAAGATCTTGTAGGATCTGGAAACACCATATATTTT. Protein sequence: CASSQDLVGSGNTIYF.

The chain combines TRBV15 with TRBJ2-7; 7 bases map to TRBD2. The V segment lost 3 bases and the J segment 3 bases; nucleotides outside the gene matches: 5. The CDR3 is 14 amino acids. Germline CDR1 is LNHNV and CDR2 is YYDKDF (reference sequence). The CDR3 coding sequence is TGTGCCACCAGCAGCGGGAGGTCGAACTACGAGCAGTACTTC. The encoded protein is CATSSGRSNYEQYF.

This chain uses TRBV5-4 with TRBJ2-5; 8 bases are shared with TRBD1. CDR1 is SGHNT, CDR2 YYREEE, per germline (reference sequence). This CDR3 has 16 amino acids. The ends lost 4 bases at V and 2 bases at J; junction bases unmatched: 10. CDR3 in amino acids: CASSKATGGQQETQYF. In nucleotides, the CDR3 is TGTGCCAGCAGCAAGGCTACAGGGGGGCAACAAGAGACCCAGTACTTC.

The V call is TRBV27, the J call TRBJ2-6; D not resolved. V was shortened by 5 bases and J by 4 bases, with 12 bases between the two germline ends. CDR3 length: 15 residues. Per germline, CDR1 MNHEY and CDR2 SMNVEV (reference sequence). DNA for the CDR3: TGTGCCAGCAGTCCCTCTGAAAGAGGGGCCAACGTCCTGACTTTC. Translated, it gives CASSPSERGANVLTF.

The chain joins TRBV7-3 to TRBJ2-3; 7 bases are shared with TRBD1. V shed 4 bases, J shed 11 bases, and the junction held 12 bases outside the gene matches. CDR1 is SGHTA and CDR2 is FQGTGA in the germline V gene. The length of the CDR3 is 14 residues. This chain's CDR3 is CASSSLPTGEWQYF. In DNA, the CDR3 is TGTGCCAGCAGCTCCCTGCCCACAGGGGAATGGCAGTATTTT.

This clone was counted at least ten times. The genes are TRBV11-2 and TRBJ2-3; D is unclear. The CDR3 has 15 amino acids. Germline V gene data show CDR1 as SGHAT and CDR2 as FQNNGV. V lost 4 bases and J lost 2, with 13 bases in between. CDR3 DNA: TGTGCCAGCAGCTGGTTGAGGCAGAACACAGATACGCAGTATTTT. Translating gives CASSWLRQNTDTQYF.

The sample holds a few counts of this clone. V is TRBV2 and J is TRBJ1-2; D is unclear. CDR1 is SNHLY, CDR2 FYNNEI, per germline. V was trimmed by 6 bases and J by 1 base, leaving 12 bases between them. There are 14 residues in the CDR3. The CDR3 bases are TGTGCCAGCAGACCTGGACGGGTTAACTATGGCTACACCTTC. This sequence encodes CASRPGRVNYGYTF.